This T cell receptor beta chain derives from a study of beta chain features in type 1 diabetes (dated by TCRdb to about 2018). Some background on the complete study: No differences in mean age, gender distribution, total cell number or subset yield were found between patients and healthy donors. Naive and central memory subsets were obtained from all 30 or so donors, but regulatory and stem cell-like memory subsets were isolated from only 8 patients and roughly 8 healthy donors. A total of 90 million to 120 million sorted cells were examined across all samples, and a strong correlation was observed between cell number per subset and RNA yield. The study compared the TCRB repertoires of sorted circulating CD4+ T cell subsets in recently diagnosed type 1 diabetes patients with those in matched healthy donors. On the study overall, not on this receptor specifically: Because cDNA rather than genomic DNA was sequenced, highly expressing activated cells could have been over-represented, although no difference in activation and CD3 levels was found between groups. Naive, central memory and regulatory TCRB repertoires appeared more similar among patients than among healthy donors. Fewer insertions and more nucleotide deletions at VDJ recombination sites were observed in patients with type 1 diabetes, implying thymic rearrangement abnormalities. In all four CD4+ subsets, TCRB CDR3 length was moderately but significantly shorter in type 1 diabetes patients. HLA sub-analyses involved small numbers of individuals, so any influence of HLA type on TCRB rearrangement remained unresolved. Shorter templates might be favored by PCR, yet because patient and control samples were amplified and corrected together, any such skew would affect both groups equally.

This clone was detected a few times. Its cognate antigen has yet to be identified. Nothing much larger sits one base from this clone, and base qualities are not available. From each donor, a single peripheral blood sample of around 120 mL on average was drawn into heparinised tubes. A BD FACSAria II was used to sort naive, central memory, regulatory and stem cell-like memory CD4+ T cells with a panel that included CD45RO, CCR7, CD25, CD127, CD95 and CD27. All sorted populations exceeded 98% purity. PBMCs were isolated right away by Lymphoprep density gradient centrifugation and were stained directly, without culture. Samples were stained and sorted in pairs, with one healthy donor and one patient per experiment, so that batch effects were minimized. The High Capacity cDNA Reverse Transcription Kit was used to reverse transcribe all of the isolated RNA, meaning that expressed TCRB transcripts were what got sequenced. Deep immunoSEQ sequencing was applied to naive, central memory and regulatory T cell samples, giving an average of about 3.4 million total reads per sample. Sorted cells were lysed in RLT buffer, and RNA was extracted using DNase-treated RNeasy Micro or Mini kits according to cell number. To prevent cross-contamination, each cell subset was processed individually, whereas patient and healthy donor samples were processed jointly. The immunoSEQ multiplex PCR was used to amplify TCRB sequences from cDNA, yielding 87-bp fragments that span the CDR3 region. Sequencing of the amplicons was performed on the Illumina HiSeq platform. Concerning the study's data processing: PCR bias was computationally corrected using synthetic template baselines, reads within Hamming distance 2 were collapsed, and singletons that could not be merged were discarded. Reads were aligned to IMGT to assign V, D and J genes, CDR3 length, and insertions or deletions at six rearrangement sites. Clonotype counts were normalized to sorted cell number within each subset before computing true diversity and Gini coefficients with the tcR R package. Repertoire sharing was quantified using the overlap coefficient calculated on TCRB nucleotide sequences. Entries here come from immuneACCESS through TCRdb and include only in-frame sequences with V and J called. Some clones fail to appear in such tables; in the studies checked, an unresolved V gene covers under half of the shortfall, and the cause of the remainder is unknown. V and J calls and clone size are those listed in that table; D and trimming were worked out from the DNA. The sample profile shows 130,000 or so clones; 9% of them were found once. The ten largest clones represent about 0.7% of the sample.

The receptor's source is a man aged 25-45 years with type 1 diabetes. The sequenced material came from central memory CD4+ T cells from blood.

DNA sequence: TGTGCCAGCGGATCATCACGTGGTGGACTGCTCACAGATACGCAGTATTTT. It translates to CASGSSRGGLLTDTQYF. The chain couples TRBV5-8 to TRBJ2-3; a tentative D call is TRBD2 (5 bases match). Taken from the germline V gene, the CDR1 and CDR2 loops are SGHTS and YDEGEE. V loses 7 bases, J loses 2 bases, and the germline ends lie 23 bases apart. From its cysteine to its phenylalanine, the CDR3 spans 17 amino acids. The DNA shown is the 51-base CDR3, in frame from base 1. Beyond the CDR3, the reference TRBV5-8 and TRBJ2-3 genes provide the residues; the full variable domain reads: EAGVTQSPTHLIKTRGQQATLRCSPISGHTSVYWYQQALGLGLQFLLWYDEGEERNRGNFPPRFSGRQFPNYSSELNVNALELEDSALYLCASGSSRGGLLTDTQYFGPGTRLTVL.